This T cell receptor (beta chain) originates from a study of beta chain features in type 1 diabetes. About the study: Cell yields, age and gender were similar between patients and healthy donors.

There are 15 residues in the CDR3. V gave up 0 bases and J gave up 4 bases; unmatched junction bases: 5. Germline-derived CDR1 and CDR2 are LNHNV and YYDKDF (reference sequence). Every isolated RNA sample was fully reverse transcribed, so sequencing captured expressed TCRB transcripts. The protocol was immunoSEQ multiplex PCR, while the TCRdb copy is restricted to in-frame clones and leaves out a portion. The sample carries around 350,000 clones, around 12% recorded once. V and J are TRBV15 and TRBJ2-5; 7 bases are shared with TRBD2. The receptor was isolated from a man aged 18 to 29 in good health. The specimen was naive CD4+ T cells from blood. This CDR3 is CATSRDRGEGETQYF. The DNA of the CDR3 is TGTGCCACCAGCAGAGATCGGGGGGAGGGAGAGACCCAGTACTTC.